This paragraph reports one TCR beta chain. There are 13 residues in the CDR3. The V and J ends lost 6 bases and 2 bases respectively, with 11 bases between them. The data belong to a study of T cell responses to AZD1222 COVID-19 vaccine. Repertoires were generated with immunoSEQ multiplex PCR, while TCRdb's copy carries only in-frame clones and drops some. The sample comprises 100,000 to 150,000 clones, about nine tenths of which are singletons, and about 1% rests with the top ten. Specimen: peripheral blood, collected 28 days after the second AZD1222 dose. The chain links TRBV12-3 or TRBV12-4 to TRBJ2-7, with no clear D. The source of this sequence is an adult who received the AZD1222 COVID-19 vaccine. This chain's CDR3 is CASSPGSTYEQYF. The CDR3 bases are TGTGCCAGCAGCCCCGGGTCGACCTACGAGCAGTACTTC.